This entry is about one TCR beta chain. The sample is drawn from a study of control samples from healthy donors and cancer patients. Assay used: immunoSEQ multiplex PCR; TCRdb lists only in-frame clones, some missing. The table shows about 250,000 clones, with roughly 80% occurring only once. The CDR3 runs to 12 residues. Per the germline V gene, CDR1 is SGDLS and CDR2 is YYNGEE. V lost 5 bases, J lost 5 bases, and 8 bases lay in between. The TCR comes from a woman in her fifties or sixties with lung cancer. Sequences were obtained from PBMCs. The chain combines TRBV9 with TRBJ2-1; D not certain. The chain's CDR3 is CASRSSHNEQFF. The CDR3 DNA is TGTGCCAGCAGGTCATCTCACAATGAGCAGTTCTTC.